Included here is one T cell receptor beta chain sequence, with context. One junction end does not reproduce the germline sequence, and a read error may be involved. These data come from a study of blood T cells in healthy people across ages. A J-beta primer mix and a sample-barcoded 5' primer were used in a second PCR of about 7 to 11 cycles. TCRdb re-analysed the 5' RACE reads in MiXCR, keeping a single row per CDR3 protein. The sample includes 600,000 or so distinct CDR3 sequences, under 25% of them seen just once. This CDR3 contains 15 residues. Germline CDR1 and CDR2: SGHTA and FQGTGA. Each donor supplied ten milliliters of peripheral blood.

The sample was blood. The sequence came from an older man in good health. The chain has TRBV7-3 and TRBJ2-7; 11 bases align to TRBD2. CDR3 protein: CAGSLTSGRFDEQYF. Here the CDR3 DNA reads TGTGCCGGCAGCCTTACTAGCGGGAGATTCGACGAGCAGTACTTC. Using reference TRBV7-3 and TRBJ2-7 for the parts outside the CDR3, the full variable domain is GAGVSQTPSNKVTEKGKYVELRCDPISGHTALYWYRQSLGQGPEFLIYFQGTGAADDSGLPNDRFFAVRPEGSVSTLKIQRTERGDSAVYLCAGSLTSGRFDEQYFGPGTRLTVT.